The clone carrying this TCR beta chain was seen only a few times. Antigen unknown. This sample stems from a study of post-analysis software for immune sequencing data. Trimming removed 4 bases from V and 3 bases from J, with 8 bases in between. The V gene's germline CDR1 is SGHRS and CDR2 YFSETQ. CDR3 size: 12 residues. Unique-molecular-identifier-tagged TCR beta cDNA libraries were used. T cells numbering about 0.9 to 10 million yielded cDNA molecules that totaled around 500,000. TCRdb re-called the PCR reads through MiXCR, storing one row per CDR3 protein. The sample yields more than 450,000 distinct CDR3 sequences, about 40% seen once. Overall study results and limits: Four or five TRBV segments were significantly more frequent in patients than in controls. TRBV5-6, TRBV5-1 and TRBV20-1 were among these segments. Under the F measure, samples that were prepared in one batch clustered strongly together.

Sequences were obtained from blood. The TCR originated in a girl between 5 and 17 years old with multiple sclerosis. The gene calls are TRBV5-1 and TRBJ2-7; D perhaps matches TRBD1 (5 bases). The DNA of the CDR3 is TGCGCCAGCAGCCAGGGTCACTACGAGCAGTACTTC. Translated: CASSQGHYEQYF.